Presented here are 31 T cell receptor beta chains from one specimen sequenced in a study of T-cell reconstitution after alpha-beta-depleted transplantation in children (dated by TCRdb to 2016 to 2017). Libraries were built with PCR. Sequencing relied on an Illumina HiSeq 2500. To normalize quantification of the TCRbeta repertoire, the TCR libraries were built with molecular barcoding that relied on unique molecular identifiers. TCRdb applied fastp at Q25 and MiXCR to the public reads, then kept only in-frame beta chains. A single entry per CDR3 protein holds the most common genes and DNA from its merged rows. This sample is represented by 200,000 to 250,000 distinct CDR3 sequences; 9.7% of them were singletons. The leading ten clones occupy over 4.5% of the sample. This specimen was PBMCs from the stem cell graft donor, taken from the stem cell graft. These receptors were taken from a human donor who donated a stem cell graft to a child with SCID.

This clonotype showed up many times. The CDR3 bases are TGTGCCAGCAGTGTCGTGGGGTTGGGCTACACCTTC. Its translation is CASSVVGLGYTF. The chain joins TRBV25-1 to TRBJ1-2; D unclear. This CDR3 region has 12 residues. In germline, CDR1 is MGHDK, CDR2 SYGVNS. V shed 4 bases and J shed 8 bases, with 11 bases lying between them.

This clonotype was picked up many times. The gene calls are TRBV7-9 and TRBJ1-2; tentative D call: TRBD1 (5 bases). V lost 5 bases, J lost 8 bases, and 18 bases lay in between. The CDR3 loop spans 14 amino acids. Germline assignment: CDR1 SEHNR and CDR2 FQNEAQ (reference sequence). Here the CDR3 DNA reads TGTGCCAGCAGCCCCCTCGACAGAGGAGTGGGCTACACCTTC. Its protein is CASSPLDRGVGYTF.

In its sample, this clonotype was seen many times. CDR3 nucleotide sequence: TGTGCCAGCAGCTTAACAGGGGATCAGCCCCAGCATTTT. It specifies CASSLTGDQPQHF. The chain has TRBV7-3 and TRBJ1-5; D is perhaps TRBD1 (5 bases). V was trimmed by 0 bases and J by 5 bases, leaving 5 bases between them. The CDR3 contains 13 residues. Germline loops: CDR1 SGHTA, CDR2 FQGTGA.

There are many counts of this clonotype. V usage is TRBV5-6 and J usage is TRBJ2-1; TRBD2 agrees at 13 bases. Germline CDR1 is SGHDT and CDR2 is YYEEEE. The CDR3 consists of 16 residues. J was trimmed by 8 bases and V by 4 bases; bases with no gene match: 9. The CDR3: CASSVPRTSGGDEQFF. In nucleotides, the CDR3 is TGTGCCAGCAGCGTACCTAGGACTAGCGGGGGTGATGAGCAGTTCTTC. The full variable domain, in which reference TRBV5-6 and TRBJ2-1 provide the parts outside the CDR3, is DAGVTQSPTHLIKTRGQQVTLRCSPKSGHDTVSWYQQALGQGPQFIFQYYEEEERQRGNFPDRFSGHQFPNYSSELNVNALLLGDSALYLCASSVPRTSGGDEQFFGPGTRLTVL.

This clonotype was recorded at least ten times. The rearrangement links TRBV12-3 or TRBV12-4 to TRBJ1-2; D perhaps matches TRBD1 (5 bases). Deletions cut 5 bases from V and 6 bases from J, with 16 bases between. The CDR3 loop spans 14 amino acids. The DNA of the CDR3 is TGTGCCAGCAGTCCCAGACAGCCCTTTCATGGCTACACCTTC. Translation gives CASSPRQPFHGYTF.

This clonotype was counted ten times or more. For the CDR3, the DNA is TGTGCCAGCACCAAAGGGAGGTCGAGAGACGAGCAGTACTTC. This sequence encodes CASTKGRSRDEQYF. The chain has TRBV12-3 or TRBV12-4 and TRBJ2-7, with D possibly being TRBD2 (6 bases). The CDR3 extends over 14 amino acids. Between the trimmed V and J ends, which lost 7 bases and 5 bases, there was a span of 18 bases.

This clonotype was seen more than once but under ten times. The J gene is TRBJ2-3, the V gene TRBV20-1; a weak D match, TRBD1 (6 bases). The CDR3 runs 12 residues. Trimming stripped 2 bases from V and 4 bases from J, with 7 bases between. The germline V gene encodes CDR1 DFQATT and CDR2 SNEGSKA (reference sequence). The CDR3 loop is CSARTGPDTQYF. Here the CDR3 DNA reads TGCAGTGCTAGAACAGGGCCAGATACGCAGTATTTT.

This clonotype was found many times. The chain joins TRBV20-1 to TRBJ2-5; no reliable D call. With 3 bases removed from V and 5 bases from J, the gap between germline ends came to 10 bases. Germline CDR1 is DFQATT and CDR2 is SNEGSKA (reference sequence). CDR3 length: 12 amino acids. The CDR3: CSASTTSETQYF. CDR3 bases: TGCAGTGCTAGTACCACATCCGAGACCCAGTACTTC.

This clonotype was recorded a few times. This sequence joins TRBV5-1 and TRBJ1-1; D call uncertain. Germline CDR1 and CDR2: SGHRS and YFSETQ. With 4 bases removed from V and 4 bases from J, the gap between germline ends came to 14 bases. This CDR3 contains 14 residues. The CDR3, as DNA: TGCGCCAGCAGCACCGGGAGCCGGGGCACTGAAGCTTTCTTT. It translates to CASSTGSRGTEAFF.

The sample holds many counts of this clonotype. The chain carries TRBV20-1 and TRBJ2-7; D remains ambiguous. The CDR3 has 13 residues. CDR1 and CDR2 (germline): DFQATT, SNEGSKA (reference sequence). V lost 2 bases and J lost 2, with 10 bases in between. The CDR3 is CSARTAVTYEQYF. As DNA, the CDR3 is TGCAGTGCTAGAACGGCAGTGACCTACGAGCAGTACTTC.

This clonotype was counted at least ten times. V gene TRBV7-2 combines with J gene TRBJ2-5; D gene unclear. CDR3 length: 13 residues. Germline assignment: CDR1 SGHTA and CDR2 FQGNSA. V was pared by 2 bases and J by 3 bases, with 7 bases between. The CDR3 nucleotides read TGTGCCAGCAGCTTAAACACAAAAGAGACCCAGTACTTC. Translated, it gives CASSLNTKETQYF.

This clonotype has more than one count but fewer than ten. This chain connects TRBV11-1 to TRBJ1-6; TRBD1 aligns across 9 bases. V shed 3 bases and J 12 bases; nucleotides not matched to a gene: 18. Per the germline V gene, CDR1 is SGHAT and CDR2 is FQDESV (reference sequence). This CDR3 has 18 residues. The DNA for the CDR3 is TGTGCCAGCAGCTTGGGTTTAGAACCGGGACAGGGCAGAGGACCCCTCCACTTT. This sequence encodes CASSLGLEPGQGRGPLHF.

The table lists this clonotype with many counts. The genes are TRBV12-3 or TRBV12-4 and TRBJ1-1, with D perhaps matching TRBD1 (5 bases). The CDR3 spans 14 residues. With 2 bases removed from V and 5 bases from J, the gap between germline ends came to 12 bases. CDR3 amino acids: CASSLTQGGTEAFF. Written as DNA, the CDR3 is TGTGCCAGCAGTTTAACGCAGGGTGGGACTGAAGCTTTCTTT.

Many counts were recorded for this clonotype. The chain has TRBV20-1 and TRBJ2-3; unclear D gene. The CDR3 sequence is 13 residues long. Germline lookup yields CDR1 DFQATT and CDR2 SNEGSKA (reference sequence). Trimming cost V 1 base and J 2 bases, with 7 bases left between them. This CDR3 is CSARAATTDTQYF. CDR3 sequence (DNA): TGCAGTGCTAGAGCAGCGACCACAGATACGCAGTATTTT.

This clonotype was picked up one time. Just one base apart from a much larger clone, this may be a read error. This rearrangement joins TRBV20-1 to TRBJ1-5; D is unresolved. Trimming took 2 bases from V and 1 from J, leaving 9 bases between them. The CDR3 runs 14 residues. Germline V gives CDR1 DFQATT, CDR2 SNEGSKA (reference sequence). CDR3 sequence reads: CSARRSESNQPQHF. The CDR3, as DNA: TGCAGTGCTAGAAGGTCAGAGAGCAATCAGCCCCAGCATTTT.

This clonotype has a count of ten or more. The chain recombines TRBV11-2 with TRBJ2-7; D gene uncertain. V lost 2 bases and J 0 bases, leaving 8 bases between the germline ends. The CDR3 length is 14 residues. Germline V gene data show CDR1 as SGHAT and CDR2 as FQNNGV. The chain's CDR3 is CASSLTTYSYEQYF. The CDR3 nucleotides are TGTGCCAGCAGCTTAACGACATACTCCTACGAGCAGTACTTC.

This clonotype has ten or more counts. The rearrangement links TRBV5-1 to TRBJ2-5; no clear D. V lost 0 bases and J 4 bases, leaving 19 bases between the germline ends. The CDR3 extends over 17 amino acids. From germline, CDR1 is SGHRS and CDR2 YFSETQ. For the CDR3, the DNA is TGCGCCAGCAGCTTGGACCTGCAGGAGAGAGTGACAGAGACCCAGTACTTC. Translating it yields CASSLDLQERVTETQYF.

This clonotype was picked up many times. The chain combines TRBV10-3 with TRBJ2-3; D possibly corresponds to TRBD1 (5 bases). Germline CDR1 and CDR2: ENHRY and SYGVKD. V lost 3 bases and J lost 6, with 7 bases in between. This CDR3 region has 12 residues. CDR3 region: CAISDRQDTQYF. The CDR3 DNA reads TGTGCCATCAGTGACCGACAGGATACGCAGTATTTT.

This chain links TRBV18 with TRBJ2-3; 9 bases match TRBD1. Germline lookup yields CDR1 KGHSH and CDR2 LQKENI. The CDR3 loop spans 14 amino acids. Germline trimming cut 3 bases from V and 6 bases from J; bases unmatched to any gene: 4. CDR3 amino acids: CASSPRTGGDTQYF. The CDR3 DNA sequence: TGTGCCAGCTCACCTCGCACAGGGGGCGATACGCAGTATTTT.

This clonotype was seen at least ten times. V is TRBV4-3 and J is TRBJ2-3; tentative D call: TRBD2 (6 bases). Germline-derived CDR1 and CDR2 are LGHNA and YSLEER. The length of the CDR3 is 16 residues. The V gene lost 0 bases and the J gene lost 3 bases, with 13 bases spanning the gap. For the CDR3, the DNA is TGCGCCAGCAGCCAAGATACTAGCTTGGCGACAGATACGCAGTATTTT. Amino acid sequence: CASSQDTSLATDTQYF.

This clonotype has ten or more counts. V is TRBV5-1 and J is TRBJ2-5; TRBD2 is a possible D gene (6 bases). Germline values: CDR1 SGHRS, CDR2 YFSETQ. This CDR3 region has 15 residues. V lost 3 bases and J 1 base, leaving 13 bases between the germline ends. The CDR3 spells CASSSGTQPQETQYF. DNA for the CDR3: TGCGCCAGCAGCTCCGGGACTCAACCCCAAGAGACCCAGTACTTC.

Many counts were recorded for this clonotype. The V gene is TRBV5-1, the J gene TRBJ2-5; D perhaps matches TRBD1 (6 bases). Germline V gene lookup returns CDR1 SGHRS and CDR2 YFSETQ. This CDR3 is 15 amino acids long. V lost 3 bases and J lost 1, with 13 bases in between. The CDR3 region has the DNA TGCGCCAGCAGCTGGTTAGGGGACACCCAAGAGACCCAGTACTTC. Its translation is CASSWLGDTQETQYF.

This clonotype was seen repeatedly, ten times or more. The chain has TRBV5-1 and TRBJ1-4; TRBD1 matches 8 bases. CDR1 SGHRS and CDR2 YFSETQ come from the germline V gene. The CDR3 has 16 residues. The J segment lost 8 bases and the V segment lost 3 bases, leaving 12 bases of the junction unmatched. For the CDR3, the DNA is TGCGCCAGCAGCTATGGATTGGACAGGGTAGGGGAAAAACTGTTTTTT. It translates to CASSYGLDRVGEKLFF.

This clonotype has more than one count but fewer than ten. The CDR3 sequence: CSVEGQMNTEAFF. The CDR3 DNA reads TGCAGCGTTGAGGGGCAGATGAACACTGAAGCTTTCTTT. The rearrangement links TRBV29-1 to TRBJ1-1; weak D call: TRBD1 (5 bases). The length of the CDR3 is 13 residues. The germline V and J ends were trimmed by 3 bases and 0 bases, with 8 bases remaining between them. Germline-derived CDR1 and CDR2 are SQVTM and ANQGSEA.

This clonotype showed up many times. The gene calls are TRBV10-3 and TRBJ1-1; D uncertain. Germline V gene data show CDR1 as ENHRY and CDR2 as SYGVKD. This CDR3 spans 14 amino acids. V was shortened by 2 bases and J by 4 bases, with 11 bases between the two germline ends. This chain's CDR3 is CAISEEIAVTEAFF. Written as DNA, the CDR3 is TGTGCCATCAGTGAGGAGATTGCAGTCACTGAAGCTTTCTTT.

This clonotype was seen repeatedly, ten times or more. This chain connects TRBV4-2 to TRBJ2-1; D is perhaps TRBD1 or TRBD2 (5 bases each). The CDR3 length is 14 residues. Germline V gives CDR1 LGHNA, CDR2 YNFKEQ. Trimming left V 1 base short and J 9 bases short, with 13 bases between. CDR3 DNA: TGTGCCAGCAGCCAAGTTGGGACGGTCGGTGAGCAGTTCTTC. Translated: CASSQVGTVGEQFF.

This clonotype was recorded many times. The chain carries TRBV7-2 and TRBJ1-2; D remains unclear. With 1 base removed from V and 8 bases from J, the gap between germline ends came to 14 bases. The CDR3 runs to 14 residues. Germline values: CDR1 SGHTA, CDR2 FQGNSA. CDR3: CASSLEVPGSGYTF. The DNA for the CDR3 is TGTGCCAGCAGCTTAGAGGTCCCAGGAAGCGGCTACACCTTC.

This clonotype was seen at least ten times. The chain links TRBV21-1 to TRBJ2-7; the table's D call, TRBD2, was not checked against the DNA. TRBV21-1 is an annotated pseudogene. The CDR3 extends over 16 amino acids. The CDR3 loop reads CASSKRARQDSYEQYF. As DNA, the CDR3 is TGTGCCAGCAGCAAAAGGGCCAGACAGGACTCCTACGAGCAGTACTTC.

This clonotype was observed at least ten times. The chain joins TRBV5-1 to TRBJ1-5; perhaps TRBD1 as D (6 bases). This CDR3 comprises 15 residues. Trimming left V 2 bases short and J 2 bases short, with 11 bases between. CDR1 and CDR2 (germline): SGHRS, YFSETQ. This CDR3 is CASSLGGLRNQPQHF. In DNA form, the CDR3 reads TGCGCCAGCAGCTTAGGGGGACTCCGCAATCAGCCCCAGCATTTT.

This clonotype was seen ten or more times. V is TRBV5-5 and J is TRBJ2-7; D is unresolved. The V end was cut by 4 bases, the J end by 5 bases, with 22 bases between. The CDR3 extends over 16 amino acids. CDR1 is SGHKS and CDR2 is YYEKEE in the germline V gene (reference sequence). As DNA, the CDR3 is TGTGCCAGCAGCCTGGGATATCAGGTGATCCTCGACGAGCAGTACTTC. Translating gives CASSLGYQVILDEQYF.

This clonotype was seen ten or more times. The chain combines TRBV6-5 with TRBJ1-2, with 7 bases identical to TRBD1. The CDR3 is 15 residues long. V lost 4 bases and J lost 4; bases outside the gene matches: 9. In germline, CDR1 is MNHEY, CDR2 SVGAGI. Written as DNA, the CDR3 is TGTGCCAGCAGTTTCTTCGGGCAGGGGGGCTATGGCTACACCTTC. It is translated as CASSFFGQGGYGYTF.